This TCR beta chain was sequenced for a study of blood T cells in healthy people across ages. Study observations and caveats: Both higher diversity and more naive CD4+ cells marked long-lived donors when set against aged donors. Measured against age, TCR beta diversity per million T cells decreased in a roughly linear manner.

PCR was performed a second time for about 6 to 12 cycles using a sample-barcoded 5' primer and a J-beta primer mix. Using its own MiXCR run on the 5' RACE reads, TCRdb lists one record per CDR3 protein. The sample consists of approximately 1,000,000 distinct CDR3 sequences, approximately 38% of them appearing once. With regard to this clonotype: What it recognizes is unknown.

Sequenced input: blood. The source of this sequence is a man younger than 30 in good health.

The chain's CDR3 is CSVVAGVYEQYF. In DNA, the CDR3 is TGCAGCGTTGTGGCGGGAGTCTACGAGCAGTACTTC. This chain links TRBV29-1 with TRBJ2-4; 7 bases align to TRBD2. The assigned J gene may be wrong: the sequence end matches TRBJ2-7 better. The CDR3 runs 12 residues. Germline CDR1 is SQVTM and CDR2 is ANQGSEA.